This TCR beta chain appears in the sequencing data of a study of PD-1 blockade in classical Hodgkin lymphoma. Study-level points and caveats: Exclusion covered patients beginning nivolumab under 1 year post-ASCT. Unlike CD8+ TCR diversity, which did not rise significantly by C4D1, CD4+ TCR diversity did. Newly diagnosed patients were said to have less baseline TCR diversity than healthy donors did.

Comments on this clone: Antigen unknown.

Relapses following autologous stem cell transplantation were seen in all patients, with brentuximab vedotin exposure varying. Generated by immunoSEQ multiplex PCR, the TCRdb table keeps only in-frame clones and is missing some. The repertoire holds about 86,000 clones, with around 86% as singletons. From germline, CDR1 is SGHAT and CDR2 FQNNGV. The CDR3 has 14 residues. V gave up 5 bases and J gave up 4 bases, with 14 bases separating them. The V and J genes are TRBV11-2 and TRBJ2-5; possible D gene TRBD2, 5 bases. The starting material was peripheral blood mononuclear cells (PBMCs), obtained at baseline. This receptor was taken from a human donor with classical Hodgkin lymphoma. The CDR3 DNA reads as TGTGCCAGCAGCCTCTCCCGGGATGGAGAGACCCAGTACTTC. This sequence encodes CASSLSRDGETQYF.